These T cell receptor beta chains were read from a single sample in a study of OX40 agonist ivuxolimab in advanced cancers. TCRdb's copy holds only in-frame clones and misses some; the assay was immunoSEQ multiplex PCR. Of 46,000 or so clones in the sample, 77% were seen once. The specimen was CD4+ or CD8+ T cells sorted from blood, collected in a trial of the OX40 agonist ivuxolimab. All receptors derive from an adult with an advanced solid tumor such as melanoma, head and neck, liver or kidney cancer. CDR3s include the opening cysteine and the closing phenylalanine or tryptophan. The D gene is left open where the match is weak. Size is stated for part of the rows, as once, few or many counts, or as a class when the clone is expanded.

>-|-|TRBV10-3|TRBJ2-3
TGTGCCATCAGTGGCCTCGGACAGACCTCACTCACAGATACGCAGTATTTT
CAISGLGQTSLTDTQYF
>-|once|TRBV6-5|TRBJ2-7
TGTGCCAGCAGTTACGGGCGATCCGAGCAGTACTTC
CASSYGRSEQYF
>-|-|TRBV6-5|TRBJ1-3
TGTGCCAGCAGCCGAGCCCAGGGAAACACCATATATTTT
CASSRAQGNTIYF
>-|-|TRBV2|TRBJ1-3
TGTGCCAGCAGTGCTCCCCCCGCTGGAAACACCATATATTTT
CASSAPPAGNTIYF
>TRBD2|-|TRBV7-7|TRBJ2-3
TGTGCTAGCTCCCTTGGCGGGAGGTCAGATACGCAGTATTTT
CASSLGGRSDTQYF
>-|-|TRBV9|TRBJ2-2
TGTGCCAGCAGCGGGGACGGGAGGAACACCGGGGAGCTGTTTTTT
CASSGDGRNTGELFF
>TRBD1|-|TRBV27|TRBJ1-2
TGTGCCAGCAGTCCTCGGACAGGGGGAGCTAACTATGGCTACACCTTC
CASSPRTGGANYGYTF
>-|-|TRBV6-5|TRBJ2-7
TGTGCCAGCATAAGCACAGGAAGCTACGAGCAGTACTTC
CASISTGSYEQYF
>-|-|TRBV5-1|TRBJ2-7
TGCGCCAGCAGCTGGGGGACTCCCGATGAGCAGTACTTC
CASSWGTPDEQYF
>-|once|TRBV28|TRBJ2-1
TGTGCCAGCAGGGCTATAACGGACAATGAGCAGTTCTTC
CASRAITDNEQFF
>TRBD1|-|TRBV5-4|TRBJ2-7
TGTGCCAGCAGCTCCCTCCCATGGGCAGGGGGCGCCGCCTACGAGCAGTACTTC
CASSSLPWAGGAAYEQYF
>-|-|TRBV27|TRBJ1-2
TGTGCCAGCAGTTTTGACCGGGGCGGGGGCTACACCTTC
CASSFDRGGGYTF
>-|few|TRBV6-1|TRBJ2-7
TGTGCCAGCAGCCCCCTGGGGGACGAGCAGTACTTC
CASSPLGDEQYF
>-|-|TRBV30|TRBJ2-1
TGTGCCTGGAGTGTCGGGATTCCCAATGAGCAGTTCTTC
CAWSVGIPNEQFF
>-|-|TRBV6-1|TRBJ2-5
TGTGCCAGCAGTGAATGGAGGGAGGCACATCCAGGGGAGACCCAGTACTTC
CASSEWREAHPGETQYF
>-|-|TRBV20-1|TRBJ1-6
TGCAGTGCTAGAGATTTCGCCCTCCACTTT
CSARDFALHF
>-|-|TRBV19|TRBJ2-5
TGTGCCAGTAGTATATCCTCACGAGAGACCCAGTACTTC
CASSISSRETQYF
>TRBD2|-|TRBV4-2|TRBJ2-1
TGTGCCAGCAGCCGGGGACTAGCGGGTAACTCCTACAATGAGCAGTTCTTC
CASSRGLAGNSYNEQFF
>-|-|TRBV7-9|TRBJ1-6
TGTGCCAGCAGCTTAAGTGTGGGACTTGTCTATAATTCACCCCTCCACTTT
CASSLSVGLVYNSPLHF
>-|few|TRBV11-2|TRBJ1-1
TGTGCCGTTTCCCAGGGAAGGAACACTGAAGCTTTCTTT
CAVSQGRNTEAFF
>-|-|TRBV11-2|TRBJ2-4
TGTGCCAGCAGCTTAGTCAGGGGAGGGCACATTCAGTACTTC
CASSLVRGGHIQYF
>-|-|TRBV7-2|TRBJ1-1
TGTGCCAGCAGCCCTAGCGTTGGCCTACAGACCACTGAAGCTTTCTTT
CASSPSVGLQTTEAFF
>-|once|TRBV21-1|TRBJ2-3
TGTGCCAGCAGCCCGAGGAAAGTAGGGTCAGATACGCAGTATTTT
CASSPRKVGSDTQYF
>-|-|TRBV18|TRBJ2-2
TGTGCCAGCTCACCAATGGAAAACACCGGGGAGCTGTTTTTT
CASSPMENTGELFF
>-|medium-sized|TRBV28|TRBJ1-2
TGTGCCAGCAGTTTACTGGCAGGCGCCTATGGCTACACCTTC
CASSLLAGAYGYTF
>TRBD2|-|TRBV2|TRBJ2-5
TGTGCCAGCAGTGGGCGGGAGGGCCAGGAGACCCAGTACTTC
CASSGREGQETQYF
>TRBD1|-|TRBV7-9|TRBJ1-5
TGTGCCAGCAGCTCGTCTACAGGGGGATGGGAACCCCAGCATTTT
CASSSSTGGWEPQHF
>TRBD1|-|TRBV30|TRBJ1-1
TGTGCCTGGAGGTTACAGGGGTTCTTCGAGTTGGCTTTCTTT
CAWRLQGFFELAFF
>TRBD1|-|TRBV27|TRBJ2-7
TGTGCCAGCAGTCACTATGGGACAGGTGACTACGAGCAGTACTTC
CASSHYGTGDYEQYF
>-|once|TRBV28|TRBJ1-2
TGTGCCAGCAGTCGGAATAGGGGGAAGTGGGGCTACACCTTC
CASSRNRGKWGYTF
>TRBD2|-|TRBV19|TRBJ2-2
TGTGCCAGTAGTCCGACTAGCTCCCCTAGGGCCGGGGAGCTGTTTTTT
CASSPTSSPRAGELFF
>TRBD2|-|TRBV6-6|TRBJ2-7
TGTGCCAGCAGTTACGCCGGGACTAGCGGGTACGAGCAGTACTTC
CASSYAGTSGYEQYF
>TRBD1|-|TRBV27|TRBJ1-6
TGTGCCAGCAGTTTGCTGACAGGGGTAGGATCACCCCTCCACTTT
CASSLLTGVGSPLHF
>TRBD2|-|TRBV5-1|TRBJ2-3
TGCGCCAGCAGCTGGGGACTAGCGGCCTCTAGCACAGATACGCAGTATTTT
CASSWGLAASSTDTQYF
>TRBD1|once|TRBV6-5|TRBJ1-2
TGTGCCAGCAGCAGACAGACAGGGACCTATGGCTACACCTTC
CASSRQTGTYGYTF
>-|-|TRBV6-1|TRBJ2-7
TGTGCCAGCAGTGCTAGGGACACACCCGGTGTCTACGAGCAGTACTTC
CASSARDTPGVYEQYF
>TRBD1|-|TRBV12-5|TRBJ1-2
TGTGCTAGTGGTTTGGTTCCAGGGGACAGGGAGAACTATGGCTACACCTTC
CASGLVPGDRENYGYTF
>-|-|TRBV15|TRBJ2-7
TGTGCCACCAGCAGAGATTATTACGAGCAGTACTTC
CATSRDYYEQYF
>TRBD2|-|TRBV19|TRBJ2-1
TGTGCCAGTAAGCAAGCGGGAGATCGGAATGAGCAGTTCTTC
CASKQAGDRNEQFF
>TRBD1|once|TRBV25-1|TRBJ1-1
TGTGCCAGCAGTGACAGGGGACAGTCCTCGTTAACTGAAGCTTTCTTT
CASSDRGQSSLTEAFF